One sample yielded the 32 T cell receptor beta chains listed below, sequenced in a study of T-cell reconstitution after alpha-beta-depleted transplantation in children. A library of TCRbeta sequences, prepared with unique molecular identifiers, was generated. TCRdb itself ran the PCR reads through MiXCR, one entry per CDR3 protein. This sample has 500,000 to 650,000 distinct CDR3 sequences; around 13% occur once, and the top ten carry approximately 2.1%. The sequencing here drew on PBMCs, mostly from graft donor cells, taken 360 days after TCRalphabeta/CD19-depleted stem cell transplant. The receptors stem from a male patient younger than 18 who had a stem cell transplant for acute myeloid leukemia, so the T cells may come from the graft donor.

This rearrangement joins TRBV6-5 to TRBJ2-7; maybe TRBD1 (6 bases). Trimming removed 4 bases from V and 1 base from J, with 17 bases in between. The CDR3 is 16 residues long. From germline, CDR1 is MNHEY and CDR2 SVGAGI. In nucleotides, the CDR3 is TGTGCCAGCAGTTCCGAAACAGGGCCTGGGTCCTACGAGCAGTACTTC. This translates into CASSSETGPGSYEQYF.

The chain carries TRBV4-2 and TRBJ2-1; 7 nucleotides agree with TRBD2. Germline V gene lookup returns CDR1 LGHNA and CDR2 YNFKEQ. CDR3 size: 16 residues. After removal of 4 bases from V and 3 bases from J, the junction contained 9 bases not matched to a gene. The CDR3 region has the DNA TGTGCCAGCAGCCTCTCCGGGGCTAGCGGCTACAATGAGCAGTTCTTC. It encodes CASSLSGASGYNEQFF.

The chain combines TRBV28 with TRBJ2-7, with a possible D match to TRBD1 (7 bases). Trimming pared 5 bases from V and 0 bases from J, leaving 17 bases between. The V gene's germline CDR1 is MDHEN and CDR2 SYDVKM. The length of the CDR3 is 16 residues. The CDR3 loop is CASSESPGGTSYEQYF. CDR3 bases: TGTGCCAGCAGTGAATCCCCAGGGGGGACCTCCTACGAGCAGTACTTC.

This clonotype was picked up a small number of times. CDR3 coding DNA: TGTGCCAGCTCACCACTCGGGGGTAGCGGGTACAATGAGCAGTTCTTC. It specifies CASSPLGGSGYNEQFF. The rearrangement joins TRBV18 to TRBJ2-1, with 7 bases matching TRBD2. This CDR3 has 16 amino acids. V dropped 1 base and J dropped 4; count of bases not matched to a gene: 7. Germline lookup yields CDR1 KGHSH and CDR2 LQKENI.

Notes on this clonotype: Because it lacks the conserved phenylalanine or tryptophan at the end, this CDR3 is likely a read error. The rearrangement uses TRBV20-1 and TRBJ2-1; no definite D call. V was pared by 8 bases and J by 8 bases, with 4 bases between. The germline V gene has CDR1 DFQATT and CDR2 SNEGSKA (reference sequence). CDR3 length: 8 residues. The CDR3: CSRHEQFS. DNA for the CDR3: TGCAGTCGACATGAGCAGTTCTCC.

The chain uses TRBV10-3 and TRBJ2-7; 7 nucleotides line up with TRBD1. The V and J ends lost 2 bases and 3 bases, in that order; junction bases with no gene match: 4. Germline V lookup: CDR1 ENHRY, CDR2 SYGVKD. CDR3 length: 14 residues. DNA for the CDR3: TGTGCCATCAGTGAGGACAGGGAACTCTACGAGCAGTACTTC. Its translation: CAISEDRELYEQYF.

This clonotype was observed a few times. This chain links TRBV7-8 with TRBJ2-1; the match to TRBD2 covers 7 bases. Germline values: CDR1 SGHVS, CDR2 FQNEAQ. Losses at the gene ends were 6 bases for V and 9 bases for J; bases not matched to a gene: 17. CDR3 length equals 16 residues. The CDR3, as DNA: TGTGCCAGCAGGTCCCAGCGGGACCAGACGTATCCTGAGCAGTTCTTC. It specifies CASRSQRDQTYPEQFF.

This clonotype was detected only a few times. This sequence joins TRBV27 and TRBJ2-1; 10 nucleotides line up with TRBD1. The CDR3 sequence is 16 residues long. Germline CDR1 is MNHEY and CDR2 is SMNVEV (reference sequence). J lost 7 bases, V lost 6 bases, and 12 bases had no gene match. CDR3 in DNA: TGTGCCAGCAGGGATTGGTCGGGACAGGGGTTGAATGAGCAGTTCTTC. It specifies CASRDWSGQGLNEQFF.

This clonotype was seen only a few times. The chain has TRBV6-1 and TRBJ2-1, with 7 nucleotides matching TRBD1. This CDR3 has 16 amino acids. Unmatched junction bases numbered 12, after V lost 6 bases and J lost 4 bases. Germline CDR1 is MNHNS and CDR2 is SASEGT. The CDR3 region is CASRPIGDSRYNEQFF. CDR3 DNA sequence: TGTGCCAGCAGACCTATAGGGGACAGCCGATACAATGAGCAGTTCTTC.

The chain combines TRBV12-3 or TRBV12-4 with TRBJ2-7; 10 positions agree with TRBD1. CDR3 length: 14 amino acids. The trim removed 6 bases at V and 6 bases at J, leaving 8 bases unmatched. The CDR3 region has the DNA TGTGCCAGCAGCCCCGGGACAGGGGAGGGCGAGCAGTACTTC. This gives the protein CASSPGTGEGEQYF.

Only one count was recorded for this clonotype. The conserved final phenylalanine or tryptophan is absent from the CDR3, which likely points to a read error. V gene TRBV7-2 combines with J gene TRBJ2-3, with 9 bases aligning to TRBD2. Germline CDR1 SGHTA, CDR2 FQGNSA. The CDR3 contains 16 residues. With V trimmed by 5 bases and J by 6 bases, 12 bases remained unmatched. CDR3 in DNA: TGTGCCAGCAGCCTAGGACTAGCGCCCTGGGAGGATACGCAGTATGTT. The encoded protein is CASSLGLAPWEDTQYV.

Only a few counts were recorded for this clonotype. This rearrangement joins TRBV7-2 to TRBJ2-7; 14 bases are a match to TRBD2. This CDR3 comprises 16 residues. CDR1 and CDR2 from the germline V gene are SGHTA and FQGNSA. V shed 3 bases and J 7 bases; nucleotides not matched to a gene: 8. Written as DNA, the CDR3 is TGTGCCAGCAGCTTGGCCGGTGGACTAGCGGGAGGTGAGCAGTACTTC. Encoded protein: CASSLAGGLAGGEQYF.

This clonotype was counted ten times or more. The chain joins TRBV29-1 to TRBJ2-5, with 13 bases fitting TRBD2. Germline CDR1 reads SQVTM; CDR2 reads ANQGSEA. The CDR3 has 17 amino acids. V shed 4 bases and J 5 bases; nucleotides not matched to a gene: 13. CDR3 loop: CSVGGWWTSGRTETQYF. The CDR3 bases are TGCAGCGTTGGGGGTTGGTGGACTAGCGGGAGAACGGAGACCCAGTACTTC.

This clonotype came up a few times. V usage is TRBV20-1 and J usage is TRBJ2-7; possible D gene TRBD2, 6 bases. V was cut by 1 base and J by 3 bases, with 13 bases left in between. Germline CDR1 and CDR2: DFQATT and SNEGSKA (reference sequence). This CDR3 is 14 amino acids long. The CDR3 reads CSARVEGLLYEQYF. The CDR3, as DNA: TGCAGTGCTAGAGTGGAGGGTCTCCTCTACGAGCAGTACTTC.

The V gene is TRBV7-2, the J gene TRBJ2-4; 8 nucleotides match TRBD1. This CDR3 spans 16 amino acids. The V segment lost 5 bases and the J segment 0 bases; nucleotides outside the gene matches: 6. Germline CDR1 SGHTA, CDR2 FQGNSA. The DNA for the CDR3 is TGTGCCAGCAGCGGGACAGGCCTATTAGCCAAAAACATTCAGTACTTC. Amino acid sequence: CASSGTGLLAKNIQYF.

The table lists this clonotype with a few counts. The chain carries TRBV28 and TRBJ2-1, with 7 bases that match TRBD2. Trimming at V came to 2 bases and at J to 2 bases, leaving 9 bases not matched to a gene. CDR1 is MDHEN, CDR2 SYDVKM, per germline. The CDR3 is made up of 17 amino acids. As DNA, the CDR3 is TGTGCCAGCAGTTTACGGGCTAGCGGACTTACCTACAATGAGCAGTTCTTC. Its translation: CASSLRASGLTYNEQFF.

The rearrangement links TRBV20-1 to TRBJ2-6; D tentatively fits TRBD1 or TRBD2 (5 bases each). This CDR3 has 18 amino acids. Trimming removed 0 bases at V and 0 bases at J, with 15 bases between. Per the germline V gene, CDR1 is DFQATT and CDR2 is SNEGSKA (reference sequence). The CDR3 loop is CSARDLGTGRSGANVLTF. CDR3 bases: TGCAGTGCTAGAGATCTCGGGACGGGACGCTCTGGGGCCAACGTCCTGACTTTC.

The V call is TRBV4-3, the J call TRBJ2-5, with 8 bases fitting TRBD1. Germline CDR1 and CDR2: LGHNA and YSLEER. The CDR3 is made up of 13 amino acids. J was trimmed by 5 bases and V by 3 bases; bases with no gene match: 2. DNA for the CDR3: TGCGCCAGCAGCCACCGGGACAGGGAGACCCAGTACTTC. Amino acid sequence: CASSHRDRETQYF.

This clonotype was counted between two and nine times. The chain joins TRBV20-1 to TRBJ2-5, with 9 bases identical to TRBD2. This CDR3 contains 15 residues. Germline CDR1 DFQATT, CDR2 SNEGSKA (reference sequence). The V gene end was trimmed by 0 bases and the J gene end by 7 bases; junction bases not matched to a gene: 9. The CDR3 region is CSARETSGPSGTQYF. Written as DNA, the CDR3 is TGCAGTGCTAGAGAGACTAGCGGTCCCTCGGGGACCCAGTACTTC.

On this clonotype itself: A much larger clone sits a single nucleotide away, making a read error possible. The rearrangement joins TRBV12-3 or TRBV12-4 to TRBJ2-1; 7 bases are a match to TRBD2. The trim removed 6 bases at V and 6 bases at J, leaving 11 bases unmatched. This CDR3 has 15 amino acids. The CDR3: CASSKGGRRGNEQFF. CDR3 nucleotides: TGTGCCAGCAGCAAAGGCGGGAGACGGGGCAATGAGCAGTTCTTC.

V usage is TRBV28 and J usage is TRBJ2-1; 9 bases agree with TRBD1. V shed 6 bases, J shed 3 bases, and the junction held 9 bases outside the gene matches. Germline values: CDR1 MDHEN, CDR2 SYDVKM. This CDR3 is built from 16 residues. The CDR3 DNA is TGTGCCAGCAGCAAAACTACAGGGGGCTGCTACAATGAGCAGTTCTTC. Protein: CASSKTTGGCYNEQFF.

This clonotype has more than one count but fewer than ten. This chain uses TRBV12-3 or TRBV12-4 with TRBJ2-5, with D possibly matching TRBD1 (5 bases). This CDR3 is built from 14 residues. V lost 3 bases and J lost 5, with 13 bases in between. CDR3 coding DNA: TGTGCCAGCAGTTTTTCGGCAGGGCGGGAGACCCAGTACTTC. This translates into CASSFSAGRETQYF.

The rearrangement uses TRBV9 and TRBJ1-5; D ambiguous. This CDR3 is 13 amino acids long. The V end lost 4 bases, the J end lost 5 bases, and 10 bases lay between the germline ends. Germline-derived CDR1 and CDR2 are SGDLS and YYNGEE. Written as DNA, the CDR3 is TGTGCCAGCAGCATAGACACCTATCAGCCCCAGCATTTT. Its protein is CASSIDTYQPQHF.

This clonotype was seen a handful of times. V is TRBV24-1 and J is TRBJ2-7, with a weak D call TRBD2 (6 bases). The CDR3 runs to 14 residues. V lost 0 bases to trimming and J lost 5 bases, with 10 bases between them. Germline V lookup: CDR1 KGHDR, CDR2 SFDVKD. CDR3 sequence (DNA): TGTGCCACCAGTGATTTGCGGGACTTCAACGAGCAGTACTTC. Amino acid sequence: CATSDLRDFNEQYF.

This clonotype was seen a handful of times. The chain is built from TRBV18 and TRBJ1-1; possible D gene TRBD1, 5 bases. Germline CDR1 is KGHSH and CDR2 is LQKENI. CDR3 size: 12 residues. V lost 3 bases and J lost 8, with 10 bases in between. In DNA form, the CDR3 reads TGTGCCAGCTCACCTACAGGAAGGGAAGCTTTCTTT. This gives the protein CASSPTGREAFF.

This sequence joins TRBV20-1 and TRBJ1-5; unclear D gene. With 0 bases removed from V and 3 bases from J, the gap between germline ends came to 3 bases. The CDR3 totals 12 residues. Germline CDR1 and CDR2: DFQATT and SNEGSKA (reference sequence). CDR3 coding DNA: TGCAGTGCTAGAGAGGCCAATCAGCCCCAGCATTTT. As protein: CSAREANQPQHF.

The V call is TRBV18, the J call TRBJ2-7, with 9 positions matching TRBD2. Germline loops: CDR1 KGHSH, CDR2 LQKENI. This CDR3 is 17 amino acids long. V lost 2 bases to trimming and J lost 5 bases; unmatched junction nucleotides: 13. This chain's CDR3 is CASSPLLAGSLSNEQYF. The CDR3 DNA reads TGTGCCAGCTCACCATTGCTAGCGGGATCCCTAAGCAACGAGCAGTACTTC.

This clonotype was seen only a few times. The V call is TRBV7-2, the J call TRBJ2-1; a possible D gene is TRBD2 (6 bases). The germline CDR1 and CDR2 sequences are SGHTA and FQGNSA. The CDR3 covers 15 residues. V was pared by 3 bases and J by 3 bases, with 12 bases between. CDR3 residues: CASSLTRGVYNEQFF. The CDR3 DNA follows: TGTGCCAGCAGCTTGACTAGAGGGGTCTACAATGAGCAGTTCTTC.

This clonotype was seen repeatedly, ten times or more. The CDR3, as DNA: TGTGCCATCAGCGTAGCGGGAGGGAGGTACGAGCAGTACTTC. Its translation: CAISVAGGRYEQYF. The chain links TRBV10-3 to TRBJ2-7; 11 bases agree with TRBD2. Germline CDR1 ENHRY, CDR2 SYGVKD. With V trimmed by 6 bases and J by 4 bases, 5 bases remained unmatched. The CDR3 totals 14 residues.

The chain carries TRBV25-1 and TRBJ2-7, with a possible D match to TRBD1 (6 bases). CDR1 and CDR2 (germline): MGHDK, SYGVNS. This CDR3 contains 14 residues. The V and J ends lost 6 bases and 6 bases respectively, with 18 bases between them. Written as DNA, the CDR3 is TGTGCCAGCAGCAGGGGAGCCCTGAGAACCGAGCAGTACTTC. Protein product: CASSRGALRTEQYF.

V usage is TRBV20-1 and J usage is TRBJ1-1; D not resolved. Trimming pared 0 bases from V and 3 bases from J, leaving 11 bases between. The CDR3 totals 14 residues. Germline CDR1 reads DFQATT; CDR2 reads SNEGSKA (reference sequence). The DNA of the CDR3 is TGCAGTGCTAGAGAAAGGGAGGGTGACACTGAAGCTTTCTTT. Translation: CSAREREGDTEAFF.

This sequence joins TRBV29-1 and TRBJ2-3; D unclear. Germline CDR1 SQVTM, CDR2 ANQGSEA. V was clipped by 6 bases and J by 2 bases, with 15 bases between them. The CDR3 is made up of 14 amino acids. The CDR3 loop reads CSVGYIVDTDTQYF. CDR3 in DNA: TGCAGCGTGGGATATATAGTAGACACAGATACGCAGTATTTT.